This T cell receptor (beta chain) was recovered during a study of sequential checkpoint blockade in melanoma. CDR3 length: 16 amino acids. Germline-derived CDR1 and CDR2 are LGHNT and FRNRAP. The V end was cut by 0 bases, the J end by 4 bases, with 12 bases between. Sequenced by immunoSEQ multiplex PCR; TCRdb stores in-frame clones only, minus some. The table shows some 15,000 clones, with 65% to 75% occurring only once. Sample treatment: randomized to nivolumab then ipilimumab (arm A) or the reverse (arm B). The receptor's source is a human donor with melanoma. The starting material was CD8+ T cells sorted from blood (inferred from file names), obtained from a patient given nivolumab and ipilimumab in sequence. This chain joins TRBV12-5 and TRBJ2-2; no clear D gene. The CDR3 DNA reads TGTGCTAGTGGTTTGGTACGCGAGACTCCCACCGGGGAGCTGTTTTTT. It encodes CASGLVRETPTGELFF.